Sequencing of this T cell receptor beta chain was carried out in a study of neurological immune-mediated disorders. Study results and caveats: The expanded clones of different subjects shared no CDR3 amino acid sequences (suggesting private repertoires in all groups). HTLV-1-associated myelopathy displayed the greatest TCR clonal expansion, and multiple sclerosis exhibited the smallest, lower than that of healthy controls.

The authors made cDNA by 5'RACE with 10-nucleotide random UMIs. TCRdb independently ran MiXCR on the 5' RACE reads; one entry per CDR3 protein. In the table there are more than 70,000 distinct CDR3 sequences, 10% of which are singletons. Germline CDR1 is SGDLS and CDR2 is YYNGEE. Trimming removed 4 bases at V and 6 bases at J, with 18 bases between. This CDR3 is 15 amino acids long. This clonotype has ten or more counts. Its specificity is not known. Source material: PBMCs. The TCR comes from a middle-aged man in good health. The chain has TRBV9 and TRBJ2-3, with a possible D match to TRBD2 (5 bases). In nucleotides, the CDR3 is TGTGCCAGCAGCCCATACGAGCGGACTTTTGATACGCAGTATTTT. It encodes CASSPYERTFDTQYF.